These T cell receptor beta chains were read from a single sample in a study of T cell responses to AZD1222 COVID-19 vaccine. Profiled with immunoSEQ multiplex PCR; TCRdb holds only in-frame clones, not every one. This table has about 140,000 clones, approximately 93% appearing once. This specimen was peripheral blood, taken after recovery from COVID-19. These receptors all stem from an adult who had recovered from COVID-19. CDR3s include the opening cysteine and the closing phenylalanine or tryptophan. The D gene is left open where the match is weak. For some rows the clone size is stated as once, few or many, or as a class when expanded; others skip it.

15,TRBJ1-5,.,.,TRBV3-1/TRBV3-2,CASSQDHQGNQPQHF,TGTGCCAGCAGCCAAGACCATCAGGGTAATCAGCCCCAGCATTTT
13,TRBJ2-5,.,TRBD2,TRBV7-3,CASSVGLEGTQYF,TGTGCCAGCAGCGTTGGACTAGAGGGGACCCAGTACTTC
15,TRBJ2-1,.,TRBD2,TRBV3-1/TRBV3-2,CASSHFLAGDKGQFF,TGTGCCAGCAGCCATTTCCTAGCGGGAGATAAGGGGCAGTTCTTC
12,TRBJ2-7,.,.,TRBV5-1,CASSLEGSEQYF,TGCGCCAGCAGCTTGGAGGGGAGCGAGCAGTACTTC
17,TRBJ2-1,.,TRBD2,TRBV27,CASSLGTSGIKHDEQFF,TGTGCCAGCAGTCTAGGGACTAGCGGGATAAAACACGATGAGCAGTTCTTC
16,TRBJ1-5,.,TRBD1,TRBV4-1,CASSLEGTGSNQPQHF,TGCGCCAGCAGCCTCGAAGGGACAGGGAGCAATCAGCCCCAGCATTTT
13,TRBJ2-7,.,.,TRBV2,CASAGTKVHEQYF,TGTGCCAGCGCTGGGACCAAGGTCCACGAGCAGTACTTC
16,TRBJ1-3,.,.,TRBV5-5,CASSLGGARSGNTIYF,TGTGCCAGCAGCTTGGGGGGGGCACGCTCTGGAAACACCATATATTTT
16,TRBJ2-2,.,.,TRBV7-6,CASRRVEQGRSGELFF,TGTGCCAGCAGGAGAGTGGAGCAGGGAAGATCCGGGGAGCTGTTTTTT
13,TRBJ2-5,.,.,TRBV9,CASSVGQKETQYF,TGTGCCAGCAGCGTCGGACAAAAAGAGACCCAGTACTTC
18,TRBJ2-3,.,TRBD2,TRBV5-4,CASSSRTSGNRFTDTQYF,TGTGCCAGCAGCTCCCGGACTAGCGGAAACAGATTCACAGATACGCAGTATTTT
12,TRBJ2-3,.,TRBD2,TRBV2,CASRRPGLPQYF,TGTGCCAGCAGAAGACCGGGACTACCGCAGTATTTT
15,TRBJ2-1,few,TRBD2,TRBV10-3,CAISLTSGLSDEQFF,TGTGCCATCAGCTTGACTAGCGGTCTTTCGGATGAGCAGTTCTTC
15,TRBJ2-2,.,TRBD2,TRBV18,CASSPAGGNTGELFF,TGTGCCAGCTCACCAGCGGGAGGGAACACCGGGGAGCTGTTTTTT
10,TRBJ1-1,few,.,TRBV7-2,CASSSSEAFF,TGTGCCAGCAGCTCTAGTGAAGCTTTCTTT
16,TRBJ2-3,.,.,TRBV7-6,CASSLVAASSTDTQYF,TGTGCCAGCAGCTTAGTAGCGGCCTCTAGCACAGATACGCAGTATTTT
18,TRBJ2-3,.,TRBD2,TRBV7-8,CASSSIAGGLSSTDTQYF,TGTGCCAGCAGCTCTATAGCGGGAGGTTTGAGTAGCACAGATACGCAGTATTTT
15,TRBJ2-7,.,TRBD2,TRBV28,CASSSQLAASYEQYF,TGTGCCAGCAGTAGTCAGCTAGCGGCCTCTTACGAGCAGTACTTC
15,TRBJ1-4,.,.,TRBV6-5,CASSYSGHRNEKLFF,TGTGCCAGCAGTTACTCAGGTCACCGGAATGAAAAACTGTTTTTT
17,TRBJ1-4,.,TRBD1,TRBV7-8,CASSLRGLGQGNEKLFF,TGTGCCAGCAGCTTACGAGGATTGGGACAGGGGAATGAAAAACTGTTTTTT